The sequence of this T cell receptor (beta chain) was determined in a study of T-cell memory formation after mild COVID-19. This clonotype has a count of ten or more. This CDR3 is built from 18 residues. CDR1 and CDR2 (germline): SGHVS, FQNEAQ. Trimming stripped 1 base from V and 0 bases from J, with 16 bases between. A single record per CDR3 protein comes from TCRdb applying MiXCR to the 5' RACE reads. The sample includes 200,000 to 250,000 distinct CDR3 sequences, roughly 9.4% of them seen just once. The specimen sequenced was PBMCs or a T cell subset sorted from them (not recorded which). This clonotype was obtained from a man between 18 and 29 years old who had mild COVID-19 (a few samples of this study predate the infection). Cell type and time point are not known. This chain uses TRBV7-8 with TRBJ1-3; a weak D match, TRBD1 (6 bases). The CDR3 DNA reads as TGTGCCAGCAGCTTAGGTTGGGGGCCGCGTCGCTCTGGAAACACCATATATTTT. Its translation is CASSLGWGPRRSGNTIYF.